This TCR beta chain was captured in a study of T cells in Graves' hyperthyroidism and ophthalmopathy. RNA transcripts provided the source from which TCR beta CDR3 regions were amplified. The study used the HTBI primer set for a first-round RT-PCR of the TCR CDR3. A single record per CDR3 protein comes from TCRdb applying MiXCR to the multiplex PCR reads. There are approximately 410,000 distinct CDR3 sequences in the sample; roughly an eighth occur only once, and roughly 4.8% lies in the top ten. For this clonotype: This sequence may be a read error, since a much larger clone differs from it by one base.

Germline V gene data show CDR1 as SNHLY and CDR2 as FYNNEI. The length of the CDR3 is 15 residues. Trimming stripped 3 bases from V and 8 bases from J, with 14 bases between. This rearrangement joins TRBV2 to TRBJ1-6; D not resolved. Sequencing was carried out using blood. The TCR sequence derives from a woman between 18 and 30 years old with Graves' hyperthyroidism. The CDR3 region is CASSDPGPSDSPLHF. The CDR3 bases are TGTGCCAGCAGTGATCCGGGCCCAAGCGATTCACCCCTCCACTTT.